Listed below are T cell receptor beta chains from one sample, sequenced in a study of T cells in Graves' hyperthyroidism and ophthalmopathy. TCRdb used MiXCR to reprocess the multiplex PCR reads, holding one entry per CDR3 protein. The sample carries approximately 430,000 distinct CDR3 sequences, 14% to 15% recorded once. Sequences were obtained from blood. These receptors were collected from a young man with Graves' ophthalmopathy. Both conserved end residues are part of each CDR3. The D gene is left open where the match is weak. Rows may omit the clone size; those that give it use once, few, many or a size class.

>TRBJ2-7|18|NA|TRBV7-3|TRBD2
CASSYGLAGGPPSYEQYF
TGTGCCAGCAGCTACGGACTAGCGGGAGGGCCTCCCTCCTACGAGCAGTACTTC
>TRBJ2-3|15|many|TRBV7-9|NA
CASSFTALSTDTQYF
TGTGCCAGCAGCTTCACGGCTCTTTCAACAGATACGCAGTATTTT
>TRBJ2-3|15|many|TRBV24-1|TRBD2
CATSDFGRGTDTQYF
TGTGCCACCAGTGATTTCGGGAGGGGTACAGATACGCAGTATTTT
>TRBJ2-7|13|many|TRBV20-1|TRBD2
CSASGTSIDEQYF
TGCAGTGCGTCCGGGACTAGTATCGACGAGCAGTACTTC
>TRBJ2-1|14|many|TRBV24-1|NA
CATSDDRFYNEQFF
TGTGCCACCAGTGACGACAGATTTTACAATGAGCAGTTCTTC
>TRBJ2-6|19|NA|TRBV6-2/TRBV6-3|NA
CASSPLDPRRYSGANVLTF
TGTGCCAGCAGTCCCCTGGACCCCCGACGGTACTCTGGGGCCAACGTCCTGACTTTC
>TRBJ1-1|14|many|TRBV11-3|TRBD1
CASSRDSSYTEAFF
TGTGCCAGCAGCCGGGACAGCTCTTACACTGAAGCTTTCTTT
>TRBJ2-5|17|few|TRBV6-1|TRBD2
CASSLSGLAGGGETQYF
TGTGCCAGCAGTTTATCGGGACTAGCGGGGGGAGGAGAGACCCAGTACTTC
>TRBJ2-7|16|many|TRBV5-8|NA
CASSLPPWTDHYEQYF
TGTGCCAGCAGCTTGCCACCGTGGACAGACCACTACGAGCAGTACTTC
>TRBJ1-1|13|few|TRBV7-9|NA
CASSPAQYTEAFF
TGTGCCAGCAGCCCCGCTCAGTACACTGAAGCTTTCTTT
>TRBJ1-4|14|many|TRBV20-1|NA
CSALARGVGEKLFF
TGCAGTGCGCTCGCCAGGGGAGTTGGAGAAAAACTGTTTTTT
>TRBJ2-7|14|few|TRBV7-8|TRBD1
CASSLGGQVYEQYF
TGTGCCAGCAGCTTAGGAGGACAGGTCTACGAGCAGTACTTC
>TRBJ2-7|14|NA|TRBV29-1|NA
CSVGYSAVSYEQYF
TGCAGCGTTGGGTATAGCGCCGTATCCTACGAGCAGTACTTC
>TRBJ2-7|13|NA|TRBV19|NA
CASSMGRVYEQYF
TGTGCCAGTAGTATGGGCAGGGTCTACGAGCAGTACTTC
>TRBJ2-5|12|many|TRBV2|NA
CASRQGEETQYF
TGTGCCAGCAGGCAGGGAGAAGAGACCCAGTACTTC
>TRBJ2-3|15|many|TRBV20-1|TRBD2
CSARVSPGGAGTQYF
TGCAGTGCTAGAGTCTCCCCGGGGGGGGCGGGTACGCAGTATTTT
>TRBJ2-7|12|few|TRBV7-2|NA
CASSPHHYEQYF
TGTGCCAGCAGCCCTCACCACTACGAGCAGTACTTC
>TRBJ2-2|13|many|TRBV7-2|NA
CASSRQWSGELFF
TGTGCCAGCAGCCGACAGTGGTCCGGGGAGCTGTTTTTT
>TRBJ1-6|16|many|TRBV15|NA
CATSIGSGTFNSPLHF
TGTGCCACCAGCATCGGGAGTGGGACTTTTAATTCACCCCTCCACTTT
>TRBJ1-2|9|once|TRBV29-1|NA
CSVLEGYTF
TGCAGCGTTCTAGAAGGCTACACCTTC
>TRBJ2-5|11|many|TRBV2|NA
CASRAQETQYF
TGTGCCAGCAGGGCCCAAGAGACCCAGTACTTC
>TRBJ1-2|15|NA|TRBV7-8|NA
CASSSRFRQARGYTF
TGTGCCAGCAGCTCAAGGTTTCGACAGGCCAGGGGCTACACCTTC
>TRBJ1-3|15|NA|TRBV4-1|NA
CASSHGTLIGNTIYF
TGCGCCAGCAGCCATGGGACATTGATTGGAAACACCATATATTTT
>TRBJ1-4|13|many|TRBV5-1|TRBD1
CASSGTGEEKLFF
TGCGCCAGCTCCGGGACAGGGGAGGAAAAACTGTTTTTT
>TRBJ1-1|14|few|TRBV7-9|NA
CASSLFGQRAEAFF
TGTGCCAGCAGCTTATTTGGCCAACGGGCTGAAGCTTTCTTT
>TRBJ2-1|14|many|TRBV5-8|NA
CASSLEPVYDEQFF
TGTGCCAGCAGCTTAGAGCCGGTATACGATGAGCAGTTCTTC
>TRBJ2-1|13|many|TRBV30|TRBD2
CASSTSAYNEQFF
TGTGCCTCCTCGACTAGCGCCTACAATGAGCAGTTCTTC
>TRBJ2-1|14|many|TRBV20-1|TRBD2
CSAGTSGIYNEQFF
TGCAGCGCAGGGACTAGCGGGATCTACAATGAGCAGTTCTTC
>TRBJ2-1|16|many|TRBV7-8|NA
CASSSLGGSSYNEQFF
TGTGCCAGCAGCTCCCTGGGGGGATCCTCCTACAATGAGCAGTTCTTC
>TRBJ2-1|14|NA|TRBV27|TRBD2
CASSFSGGGDEQFF
TGTGCCAGCAGTTTTAGCGGGGGGGGCGATGAGCAGTTCTTC
>TRBJ2-7|13|many|TRBV14|NA
CASSLLAYYEQYF
TGTGCCAGCAGCTTACTAGCCTACTACGAGCAGTACTTC
>TRBJ2-1|14|many|TRBV3-1|NA
CASSRLTSRNEQFF
TGTGCCAGCAGCCGTCTGACTAGTAGGAATGAGCAGTTCTTC
>TRBJ2-3|13|many|TRBV12-3/TRBV12-4|NA
CASGGLGADTQYF
TGTGCCAGCGGGGGCTTGGGCGCAGATACGCAGTATTTT
>TRBJ2-3|16|NA|TRBV7-9|NA
CASSLTTFRPTDTQYF
TGTGCCAGCAGCTTAACAACGTTCCGCCCCACAGATACGCAGTATTTT
>TRBJ1-3|14|many|TRBV2|TRBD1
CASRGGSPGNTIYF
TGTGCCAGCCGAGGGGGCAGTCCGGGAAACACCATATATTTT
>TRBJ1-1|15|many|TRBV20-1|TRBD1
CSARTTGGEVSAAFF
TGCAGTGCTAGGACCACAGGGGGTGAGGTGTCGGCAGCTTTCTTT
>TRBJ2-5|14|few|TRBV19|NA
CASSLSLAKETQYF
TGTGCCAGTAGTTTGAGTCTAGCTAAAGAGACCCAGTACTTC
>TRBJ2-1|15|many|TRBV10-3|TRBD2
CAISEISGSAYEQFF
TGTGCCATCAGTGAAATAAGCGGGAGTGCCTATGAGCAGTTCTTC
>TRBJ2-5|14|many|TRBV9|TRBD2
CASSPGWGGETQYF
TGTGCCAGCAGCCCGGGGTGGGGGGGAGAGACCCAGTACTTC
>TRBJ2-5|15|many|TRBV3-1|TRBD1
CASSPGTGGQETQYF
TGTGCCAGCAGCCCCGGGACAGGGGGCCAAGAGACCCAGTACTTC
>TRBJ1-1|14|many|TRBV13|TRBD1
CASIDRGQDTEAFF
TGTGCCAGCATCGACAGGGGGCAGGACACTGAAGCTTTCTTT
>TRBJ2-4|15|many|TRBV11-2|NA
CASSLGGGTQNIQYF
TGTGCCAGCAGCTTAGGAGGGGGGACACAGAACATTCAGTACTTC
>TRBJ2-1|12|few|TRBV6-5|NA
CASSYHGAEQFF
TGTGCCAGCAGTTACCACGGCGCTGAGCAGTTCTTC
>TRBJ2-7|15|many|TRBV20-1|TRBD2
CSARKREGNSYEQYF
TGCAGTGCTAGGAAGCGGGAGGGTAACTCCTACGAGCAGTACTTC
>TRBJ1-4|14|many|TRBV13|NA
CASSPSGSNEKLFF
TGTGCCAGCAGCCCTTCCGGGTCTAATGAAAAACTGTTTTTT
>TRBJ2-7|14|many|TRBV6-6|NA
CASSYVARAYEQYF
TGTGCCAGCAGTTACGTGGCCAGGGCCTACGAGCAGTACTTC
>TRBJ2-1|19|NA|TRBV18|TRBD2
CASSPATSGLVDSYNEQFF
TGTGCCAGCTCACCGGCGACTAGCGGGCTAGTAGATTCCTACAATGAGCAGTTCTTC
>TRBJ2-1|16|NA|TRBV4-1|TRBD2
CASSHPGLAGVNEQFF
TGCGCCAGCAGCCACCCGGGACTAGCGGGAGTCAATGAGCAGTTCTTC
>TRBJ2-3|17|NA|TRBV5-1|TRBD2
CASSPPTSGALTDTQYF
TGCGCCAGCAGCCCGCCGACTAGCGGGGCCTTGACAGATACGCAGTATTTT
>TRBJ2-1|13|many|TRBV2|NA
CASSGVSANEQFF
TGTGCCAGCAGTGGAGTCTCCGCCAATGAGCAGTTCTTC
>TRBJ2-1|13|many|TRBV28|NA
CASSFGGLDEQFF
TGTGCCAGCAGTTTTGGGGGTTTGGATGAGCAGTTCTTC
>TRBJ2-2|15|NA|TRBV6-4|NA
CASSDSYTSTGELFF
TGTGCCAGCAGTGACTCCTACACCAGCACCGGGGAGCTGTTTTTT
>TRBJ1-2|11|many|TRBV6-1|NA
CASSEGAGYTF
TGTGCCAGCAGTGAGGGGGCTGGCTACACCTTC
>TRBJ1-5|14|NA|TRBV19|NA
CAGSGREGNQPQHF
TGTGCCGGTAGTGGCCGGGAGGGAAATCAGCCCCAGCATTTT